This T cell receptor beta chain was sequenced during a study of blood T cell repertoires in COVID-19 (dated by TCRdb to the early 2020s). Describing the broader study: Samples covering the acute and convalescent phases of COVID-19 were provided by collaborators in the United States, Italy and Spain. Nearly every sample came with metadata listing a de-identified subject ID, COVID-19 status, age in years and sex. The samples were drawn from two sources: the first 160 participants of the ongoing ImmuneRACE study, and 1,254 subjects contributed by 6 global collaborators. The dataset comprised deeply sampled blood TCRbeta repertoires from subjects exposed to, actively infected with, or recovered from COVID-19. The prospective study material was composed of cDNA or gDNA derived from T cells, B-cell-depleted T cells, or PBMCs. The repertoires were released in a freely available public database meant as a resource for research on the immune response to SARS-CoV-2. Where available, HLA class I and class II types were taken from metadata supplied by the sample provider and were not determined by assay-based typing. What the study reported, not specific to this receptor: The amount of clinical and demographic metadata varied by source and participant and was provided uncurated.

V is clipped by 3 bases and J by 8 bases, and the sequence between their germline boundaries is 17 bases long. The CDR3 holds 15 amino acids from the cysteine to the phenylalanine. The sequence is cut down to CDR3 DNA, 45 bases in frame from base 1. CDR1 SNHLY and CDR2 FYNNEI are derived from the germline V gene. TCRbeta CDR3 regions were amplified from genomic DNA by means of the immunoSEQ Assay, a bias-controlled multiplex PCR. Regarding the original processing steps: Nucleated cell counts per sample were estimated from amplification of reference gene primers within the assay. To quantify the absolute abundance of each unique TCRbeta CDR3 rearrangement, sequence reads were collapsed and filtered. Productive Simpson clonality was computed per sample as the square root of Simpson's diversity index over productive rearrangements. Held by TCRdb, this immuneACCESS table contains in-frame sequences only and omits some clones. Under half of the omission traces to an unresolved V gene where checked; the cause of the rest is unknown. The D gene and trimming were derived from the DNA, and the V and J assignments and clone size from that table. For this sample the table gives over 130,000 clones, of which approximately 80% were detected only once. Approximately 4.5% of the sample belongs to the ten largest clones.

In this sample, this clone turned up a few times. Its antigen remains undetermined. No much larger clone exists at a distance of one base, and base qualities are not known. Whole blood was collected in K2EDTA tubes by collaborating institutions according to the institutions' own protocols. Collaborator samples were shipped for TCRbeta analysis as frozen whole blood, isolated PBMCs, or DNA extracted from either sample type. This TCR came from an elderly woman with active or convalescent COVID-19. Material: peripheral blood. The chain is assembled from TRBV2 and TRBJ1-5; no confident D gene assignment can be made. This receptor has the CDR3 CASSDTGGLLEPQHF. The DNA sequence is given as TGTGCCAGCAGTGATACGGGAGGGTTATTGGAGCCCCAGCATTTT.